These 21 T cell receptor beta chains were all obtained from the same sample, sequenced in a study of type 1 regulatory T cells. TCRdb reprocessed the reads with MiXCR, giving one entry per CDR3 protein. The repertoire holds some 90,000 distinct CDR3 sequences, with around a third as singletons. Sequencing used CD4+ T cells, either the whole sample or a sorted fraction (not recorded which). Receptors originate from a human donor in good health.

This clonotype was observed a few times. This chain uses TRBV20-1 with TRBJ1-4; D unclear. Germline loops: CDR1 DFQATT, CDR2 SNEGSKA (reference sequence). This CDR3 comprises 15 residues. Trimming stripped 5 bases from V and 8 bases from J, with 21 bases between. Written as DNA, the CDR3 is TGCAGTGCTCCAAACACGGGAGGGTCCACCGAAAAACTGTTTTTT. Encoded protein: CSAPNTGGSTEKLFF.

The chain carries TRBV4-1 and TRBJ1-2, with D unclear. In germline, CDR1 is MGHRA, CDR2 YSYEKL. Trimming cost V 8 bases and J 4 bases, with 14 bases left between them. The CDR3 covers 13 residues. The CDR3 nucleotides read TGCGCCAGCTGCCGCCCGCGGGGCTATGGCTACACCTTC. It codes for CASCRPRGYGYTF.

The rearrangement links TRBV7-8 to TRBJ2-3, with no clear D. The CDR3 is made up of 11 amino acids. Germline CDR1 is SGHVS and CDR2 is FQNEAQ. Trimming removed 1 base at V and 13 bases at J, with 9 bases between. The CDR3 is CASSLVQRKYF. For the CDR3, the DNA is TGTGCCAGCAGCTTAGTACAGAGGAAGTATTTT.

A word on this clonotype: A read error may be the cause here, since a much bigger clone is one base away. V and J are TRBV24-1 and TRBJ2-3; no clear D. The CDR3 is 15 amino acids. The germline CDR1 and CDR2 sequences are KGHDR and SFDVKD. CDR3 amino acids: CATSDNTELEDTQCF. The CDR3 DNA follows: TGTGCCACCAGTGATAACACGGAGTTGGAAGATACGCAGTGTTTT.

The CDR3, as DNA: TGTGCCAGCAGCCAAGATGGGGGATTGGTCGGGAGTCAAGAGACCCAGTACTTC. Its translation: CASSQDGGLVGSQETQYF. J is TRBJ2-5 and V is TRBV14, with D perhaps matching TRBD2 (6 bases). V lost 0 bases and J 2 bases, leaving 19 bases between the germline ends. Germline-derived CDR1 and CDR2 are SGHDN and FVKESK. This CDR3 region has 18 residues. The full variable domain, with the rest looked up from reference TRBV14 and TRBJ2-5, is EAGVTQFPSHSVIEKGQTVTLRCDPISGHDNLYWYRRVMGKEIKFLLHFVKESKQDESGMPNNRFLAERTGGTYSTLKVQPAELEDSGVYFCASSQDGGLVGSQETQYFGPGTRLLVL.

This clonotype was counted a single time. Compared with germline, one end of the junction differs, possibly owing to a read error. The chain joins TRBV10-3 to TRBJ2-1, with TRBD2 matching 7 bases. The length of the CDR3 is 20 residues. CDR1 and CDR2 (germline): ENHRY, SYGVKD. The CDR3 bases are TGTGCCAGCAACCCATCAGGGAGGAGCGGGCGCGGGAGCTCCTGCAATGAGCAGTTCTTC. This sequence encodes CASNPSGRSGRGSSCNEQFF.

V gene TRBV5-1 combines with J gene TRBJ2-4; D uncertain. This CDR3 is 16 amino acids long. The germline V and J ends were trimmed by 0 bases and 12 bases, with 22 bases remaining between them. The V gene's germline CDR1 is SGHRS and CDR2 YFSETQ. CDR3 region: CASSLEDRRTLGTQYF. The CDR3 DNA sequence: TGCGCCAGCAGCTTGGAAGATCGACGGACCCTGGGCACTCAGTACTTC.

The gene calls are TRBV19 and TRBJ2-7; D is perhaps TRBD1 (6 bases). Germline lookup yields CDR1 LNHDA and CDR2 SQIVND (reference sequence). This CDR3 has 13 residues. Trimming took off 4 bases at V and 1 base at J, with 8 bases between the two ends. The CDR3 DNA reads as TGTGCCAGTAGTACGACAGGTTCCTACGAGCAGTACTTC. This gives the protein CASSTTGSYEQYF.

This sequence joins TRBV7-2 and TRBJ2-5; D possibly uses TRBD1 or TRBD2 (6 bases each). V was clipped by 4 bases and J by 2 bases, with 14 bases between them. This CDR3 region has 15 residues. Germline values: CDR1 SGHTA, CDR2 FQGNSA. Written as DNA, the CDR3 is TGTGCCAGCAGCTCTGGGGGGCACAGACAAGAGACCCAGTACTTC. Translating it yields CASSSGGHRQETQYF.

A few counts support this clonotype. This chain links TRBV14 with TRBJ2-7, with unresolved D. V was cut by 4 bases and J by 4 bases, with 11 bases left in between. The CDR3 has 13 amino acids. CDR1 and CDR2 from the germline V gene are SGHDN and FVKESK. As DNA, the CDR3 is TGTGCCAGCAGCCTAGGACGGCCGTACGAGCAGTACTTC. This encodes CASSLGRPYEQYF. The variable domain in full, with the rest retrieved from reference TRBV14 and TRBJ2-7, is EAGVTQFPSHSVIEKGQTVTLRCDPISGHDNLYWYRRVMGKEIKFLLHFVKESKQDESGMPNNRFLAERTGGTYSTLKVQPAELEDSGVYFCASSLGRPYEQYFGPGTRLTVT.

The gene calls are TRBV30 and TRBJ2-5; no definite D call. The CDR3 has 14 amino acids. Germline values: CDR1 GTSNPN, CDR2 SVGIG (reference sequence). Trimming left V 5 bases short and J 1 base short, with 14 bases between. CDR3 sequence reads: CAWGPDGVQETQYF. The CDR3 DNA is TGTGCCTGGGGTCCGGACGGAGTCCAAGAGACCCAGTACTTC.

This chain joins TRBV20-1 and TRBJ2-4; D is unresolved. Trimming removed 3 bases at V and 0 bases at J, with 6 bases between. The CDR3 spans 13 residues. The V gene's germline CDR1 is DFQATT and CDR2 SNEGSKA (reference sequence). The CDR3 protein is CSASSLAKNIQYF. For the CDR3, the DNA is TGCAGTGCTAGCTCACTAGCCAAAAACATTCAGTACTTC.

This clonotype occurred a few times. The chain employs TRBV20-1 and TRBJ2-7; 9 bases align to TRBD2. V lost 1 base to trimming and J lost 3 bases; unmatched junction nucleotides: 4. Germline V gives CDR1 DFQATT, CDR2 SNEGSKA (reference sequence). The CDR3 runs 14 residues. The CDR3 loop reads CSARAAGGNYEQYF. The CDR3 DNA reads TGCAGTGCTAGAGCAGCGGGAGGTAACTACGAGCAGTACTTC.

In DNA, the CDR3 is TGTGCCAGCAGGGGCTGGGAGACCCAGTACTTC. It encodes CASRGWETQYF. V usage is TRBV6-2 or TRBV6-3 and J usage is TRBJ2-5; D not resolved. The CDR3 runs 11 residues. V was shortened by 6 bases and J by 5 bases, with 7 bases between the two germline ends. Germline CDR1 reads MNHEY; CDR2 reads SVGEGT.

Ten or more counts support this clonotype. This rearrangement joins TRBV29-1 to TRBJ1-1; D call uncertain. Germline-derived CDR1 and CDR2 are SQVTM and ANQGSEA. V shed 5 bases and J shed 0 bases, with 1 base lying between them. This CDR3 spans 10 amino acids. As DNA, the CDR3 is TGCAGCGTTATGAACACTGAAGCTTTCTTT. This translates into CSVMNTEAFF.

This rearrangement joins TRBV29-1 to TRBJ2-5; possibly TRBD2 for D (6 bases). The CDR3 runs 13 residues. V lost 4 bases and J 9 bases, leaving 18 bases between the germline ends. Germline values: CDR1 SQVTM, CDR2 ANQGSEA. The CDR3 is CSVVEVAAGSQYF. CDR3 nucleotides: TGCAGCGTTGTGGAAGTTGCTGCGGGGTCCCAGTACTTC.

The chain is built from TRBV7-9 and TRBJ2-5, with 9 bases fitting TRBD2. There are 15 residues in the CDR3. Germline values: CDR1 SEHNR, CDR2 FQNEAQ (reference sequence). The V and J ends lost 4 bases and 5 bases, in that order; junction bases with no gene match: 8. The CDR3 DNA is TGTGCCAGCAGCTATTGGCGGGAGGGGGGCGAGACCCAGTACTTC. Its translation is CASSYWREGGETQYF.

The V call is TRBV20-1, the J call TRBJ1-5; D is unclear. V was shortened by 2 bases and J by 6 bases, with 11 bases between the two germline ends. Looked up from germline, CDR1 is DFQATT and CDR2 is SNEGSKA (reference sequence). CDR3 length equals 13 residues. The chain's CDR3 is CSARSTVGQPQHF. The CDR3 DNA follows: TGCAGTGCTAGATCCACAGTCGGTCAGCCCCAGCATTTT.

This clonotype was observed a few times. The chain has TRBV6-2 or TRBV6-3 and TRBJ1-5; D remains ambiguous. This CDR3 comprises 13 residues. The germline V gene encodes CDR1 MNHEY and CDR2 SVGEGT. V was pared by 7 bases and J by 6 bases, with 13 bases between. CDR3 residues: CASMAYPTQPQHF. The CDR3 DNA reads as TGTGCCAGCATGGCCTACCCGACTCAGCCCCAGCATTTT.

The gene calls are TRBV19 and TRBJ1-6; D is undetermined. V gave up 5 bases and J gave up 7 bases, with 12 bases separating them. The germline gives CDR1 LNHDA, CDR2 SQIVND (reference sequence). The CDR3 spans 14 residues. The CDR3 DNA reads as TGTGCCAGTAGTGACCGGGCCTCAAATTCACCCCTCCACTTT. As protein: CASSDRASNSPLHF.

This clonotype came up a few times. The genes are TRBV5-1 and TRBJ1-5; D not resolved. The germline V gene has CDR1 SGHRS and CDR2 YFSETQ. The CDR3 spans 14 residues. Trimming took 0 bases from V and 4 from J, leaving 8 bases between them. CDR3 DNA: TGCGCCAGCAGCTTGGAAGGGAGAAATCAGCCCCAGCATTTT. Translated, it gives CASSLEGRNQPQHF.